This T cell receptor (beta chain) was identified in a study of T-cell memory formation after mild COVID-19. Study background: Largely donor-specific TCR clusters were found.

Points from the study as a whole: Nothing confirmed that second-wave clones peaking on day 37 were specific for SARS-CoV-2. Clones contracting across day 15 to 85 had a balanced CD4/CD8 profile; later expanding clones leaned CD4+.

This CDR3 has 16 amino acids. Germline V CDR1 and CDR2: SGHNT, YYREEE (reference sequence). With 4 bases clipped from V and 6 bases from J, the junction kept 6 bases outside the gene matches. As regards this clonotype: Its antigen is still unknown.

TCRdb used MiXCR to reprocess the 5' RACE reads, holding one entry per CDR3 protein. The top ten hold around 13% of the sample, which has hundreds of thousands of distinct CDR3 sequences, about a fifth seen once. Material: PBMCs or a T cell subset sorted from them (not recorded which). The sequence was obtained from an adult woman who had mild COVID-19 (a few samples of this study predate the infection). Cell type and time point are not known. The rearrangement links TRBV5-4 to TRBJ2-2; 13 bases are a match to TRBD2. In nucleotides, the CDR3 is TGTGCCAGCAGCCTCCCGGGACTAGCGGGACCCGGGGAGCTGTTTTTT. Its protein product is CASSLPGLAGPGELFF.